This T cell receptor (beta chain) was documented in a study of blood T cell repertoires in COVID-19. The ends were cut back, 4 bases at V and 7 bases at J, with 12 bases in the middle. This CDR3 region has 14 residues. Per the germline V gene, CDR1 is SGHDT and CDR2 is YYEEEE. Authors' data handling: Amplification of reference gene primers provided the estimated nucleated cell counts. Measured with immunoSEQ multiplex PCR; TCRdb has only the in-frame clones, and not every one. V and J calls and clone size are those listed in that table; D and trimming were worked out from the DNA. The sample consists of over 400,000 clones, roughly 89% of them appearing once.

Sequencing was done on a sample of peripheral blood. The rearrangement uses TRBV5-6 and TRBJ1-6; D remains ambiguous. This TCR was sampled from a woman in her fifties or sixties with COVID-19, enrolled during active disease. The CDR3 protein is CASSLLLYNSPLHF. Here the CDR3 DNA reads TGTGCCAGCAGCCTACTGCTTTACAATTCACCCCTCCACTTT.